Shown below are 23 T cell receptor beta chains from a single sample sequenced in a study of CD8 T cells in ankylosing spondylitis. Overall study findings and caveats: There was a TCR beta motif, made of eight highly homologous variants, that appeared characteristic of ankylosing spondylitis blood.

These TCRs' antigens remain unknown. Using its own MiXCR run on the 5' RACE reads, TCRdb lists one record per CDR3 protein. The sample lists 330,000 or so distinct CDR3 sequences, 7% to 9% seen once, with just over 14% in the top ten. The sequenced sample was blood, either unsorted or a sorted T cell fraction (not recorded which). The receptors come from a male donor with ankylosing spondylitis.

The J gene is TRBJ2-1, the V gene TRBV18; D gene unclear. CDR1 and CDR2 (germline): KGHSH, LQKENI. V lost 3 bases to trimming and J lost 6 bases, with 15 bases between them. This CDR3 spans 15 amino acids. Here the CDR3 DNA reads TGTGCCAGCTCACCCCTAAACTCTATGAGCAATGAGCAGTTCTTC. Its protein is CASSPLNSMSNEQFF.

This clonotype was counted between two and nine times. This chain links TRBV12-3 or TRBV12-4 with TRBJ2-7, with D perhaps matching TRBD1 or TRBD2 (6 bases each). Trimming took 6 bases from V and 8 from J, leaving 11 bases between them. CDR3 size: 11 residues. CDR3 amino acids: CASRGGSQQYF. For the CDR3, the DNA is TGTGCCAGCAGGGGGGGCTCTCAGCAGTACTTC.

The chain is built from TRBV20-1 and TRBJ2-7; D is possibly TRBD1 (6 bases). The CDR3 spans 12 residues. V was cut by 5 bases and J by 2 bases, with 10 bases left in between. Per the germline V gene, CDR1 is DFQATT and CDR2 is SNEGSKA (reference sequence). Written as DNA, the CDR3 is TGCAGTGCTGGGACAAATACCTACGAGCAGTACTTC. It is translated as CSAGTNTYEQYF.

This clonotype was detected many times. The chain links TRBV11-2 to TRBJ1-4; D gene unclear. CDR1 is SGHAT and CDR2 is FQNNGV in the germline V gene. V was trimmed by 1 base and J by 0 bases, leaving 6 bases between them. This CDR3 is built from 15 residues. CDR3 sequence: CASSLVRATNEKLFF. The DNA for the CDR3 is TGTGCCAGCAGCTTAGTTCGGGCAACTAATGAAAAACTGTTTTTT.

This chain links TRBV29-1 with TRBJ2-5; D may correspond to TRBD1 or TRBD2 (5 bases each). Germline V gives CDR1 SQVTM, CDR2 ANQGSEA. Trimming left V 6 bases short and J 5 bases short, with 19 bases between. CDR3 length: 14 residues. The CDR3 spells CSVTGGVSLETQYF. The DNA for the CDR3 is TGCAGCGTGACTGGGGGAGTATCCTTGGAGACCCAGTACTTC.

The sample holds a few counts of this clonotype. One end of the junction varies from germline; a read error may be responsible. The chain links TRBV7-7 to TRBJ2-1, with 13 bases matching TRBD2. The length of the CDR3 is 14 residues. From germline, CDR1 is SSHAT and CDR2 FNYEAQ (reference sequence). CDR3 sequence: CASSPGLAGVRQFF. The CDR3 nucleotides are TGTGCTAGCAGCCCCGGACTAGCGGGAGTACGGCAGTTCTTC.

This clonotype was counted between two and nine times. V and J are TRBV2 and TRBJ1-4; TRBD1 aligns across 7 bases. The length of the CDR3 is 13 residues. With V trimmed by 3 bases and J by 14 bases, 9 bases remained unmatched. The germline gives CDR1 SNHLY, CDR2 FYNNEI. The CDR3 loop is CASSEGRGGKLFF. CDR3 nucleotide sequence: TGTGCCAGCAGTGAGGGCAGGGGGGGTAAGCTGTTTTTT.

This clonotype was detected only a few times. V and J are TRBV5-1 and TRBJ2-6; 11 bases are shared with TRBD1. J lost 1 base, V lost 2 bases, and 11 bases had no gene match. Germline-derived CDR1 and CDR2 are SGHRS and YFSETQ. The CDR3 runs 20 residues. The CDR3 protein is CASSFSSGQGAVSGANVLTF. The DNA of the CDR3 is TGCGCCAGCAGCTTTTCTTCCGGACAGGGGGCCGTATCTGGGGCCAACGTCCTGACTTTC.

This clonotype has a handful of counts. The gene calls are TRBV27 and TRBJ2-7; TRBD1 or TRBD2 may be the D gene (5 bases each). Trimming cost V 4 bases and J 2 bases, with 15 bases left between them. In germline, CDR1 is MNHEY, CDR2 SMNVEV (reference sequence). This CDR3 is 15 amino acids long. CDR3 bases: TGTGCCAGCAGTTGGTCCGGGACGGGGACCTACGAGCAGTACTTC. Its translation is CASSWSGTGTYEQYF.

The V call is TRBV28, the J call TRBJ2-6, with D hard to call. CDR1 MDHEN and CDR2 SYDVKM come from the germline V gene. CDR3 length equals 15 residues. The ends were cut back, 6 bases at V and 0 bases at J, with 9 bases in the middle. This chain's CDR3 is CASSSISSGANVLTF. The CDR3 nucleotides read TGTGCCAGCAGCTCCATCAGCTCTGGGGCCAACGTCCTGACTTTC.

This clonotype was detected ten times or more. The V and J genes are TRBV5-1 and TRBJ2-3, with D uncertain. Trimming removed 0 bases at V and 0 bases at J, with 11 bases between. This CDR3 spans 16 amino acids. Per the germline V gene, CDR1 is SGHRS and CDR2 is YFSETQ. CDR3 sequence: CASSLVALTSTDTQYF. CDR3 sequence (DNA): TGCGCCAGCAGCTTGGTCGCGCTTACTAGCACAGATACGCAGTATTTT. Together with reference TRBV5-1 and TRBJ2-3, the CDR3 gives the full variable domain: KAGVTQTPRYLIKTRGQQVTLSCSPISGHRSVSWYQQTPGQGLQFLFEYFSETQRNKGNFPGRFSGRQFSNSRSEMNVSTLELGDSALYLCASSLVALTSTDTQYFGPGTRLTVL.

A remark on this clonotype: The CDR3 ends on some other residue instead of the conserved phenylalanine or tryptophan, so this is likely a read error. V gene TRBV7-2 combines with J gene TRBJ2-3; D perhaps matches TRBD1 (6 bases). Trimming cost V 3 bases and J 8 bases, with 15 bases left between them. Germline V gene sequence: CDR1 SGHTA, CDR2 FQGNSA. This CDR3 region has 14 residues. This chain's CDR3 is CASSLANLGGTQYS. As DNA, the CDR3 is TGTGCCAGCAGCTTGGCCAATTTAGGGGGTACGCAGTATTCT.

This rearrangement joins TRBV27 to TRBJ2-7; the match to TRBD2 covers 13 bases. CDR3 size: 12 residues. J lost 7 bases, V lost 11 bases, and 5 bases had no gene match. Germline CDR1 is MNHEY and CDR2 is SMNVEV (reference sequence). CDR3: CAVTSGRGEQYF. The DNA for the CDR3 is TGTGCCGTAACTAGCGGGAGGGGTGAGCAGTACTTC.

This clonotype has a handful of counts. The CDR3 DNA follows: TGTGCCAGCAGCCTCATGGGTAGCGGGAGGAGCACCGGGGAGCTGTTTTTT. Protein sequence: CASSLMGSGRSTGELFF. V and J are TRBV7-2 and TRBJ2-2; 10 bases map to TRBD2. Germline V gives CDR1 SGHTA, CDR2 FQGNSA. The CDR3 loop spans 17 amino acids. J gave up 4 bases and V 5 bases, and 10 bases lay outside the gene matches.

The J gene is TRBJ2-1, the V gene TRBV7-9, with 7 nucleotides matching TRBD2. V gave up 5 bases and J gave up 0 bases; unmatched junction bases: 10. Germline loops: CDR1 SEHNR, CDR2 FQNEAQ (reference sequence). The CDR3 runs 17 residues. The CDR3 here is CASSPVIGGSSYNEQFF. The CDR3 DNA sequence: TGTGCCAGCAGCCCTGTCATTGGCGGGAGCTCCTACAATGAGCAGTTCTTC.

This clonotype was detected many times. V gene TRBV5-8 combines with J gene TRBJ2-3; tentatively, D is TRBD1 or TRBD2 (6 bases each). Germline CDR1 SGHTS, CDR2 YDEGEE. The CDR3 contains 17 residues. V gave up 3 bases and J gave up 3 bases, with 20 bases separating them. The CDR3 bases are TGTGCCAGCAGCTCCCAAACAGGGAGGAGCAGGACAGATACGCAGTATTTT. It codes for CASSSQTGRSRTDTQYF.

This clonotype was recorded at least ten times. This chain joins TRBV28 and TRBJ1-2; D perhaps matches TRBD1 (6 bases). The germline gives CDR1 MDHEN, CDR2 SYDVKM. Trimming removed 6 bases at V and 2 bases at J, with 10 bases between. This CDR3 is built from 13 residues. The CDR3 protein is CASRAQGNYGYTF. In nucleotides, the CDR3 is TGTGCCAGCAGGGCACAGGGCAACTATGGCTACACCTTC.

The CDR3 DNA reads TGTGCCATCAGTAAAGACCGCGCTGGCAATCAGCCCCAGCATTTT. Translated, it gives CAISKDRAGNQPQHF. The rearrangement links TRBV10-3 to TRBJ1-5; D ambiguous. This CDR3 spans 15 amino acids. Germline V gene data show CDR1 as ENHRY and CDR2 as SYGVKD. Trimming left V 5 bases short and J 2 bases short, with 13 bases between.

The V call is TRBV29-1, the J call TRBJ2-3; perhaps TRBD2 as D (6 bases). V was cut by 3 bases and J by 4 bases, with 8 bases left in between. This CDR3 contains 12 residues. CDR1 and CDR2 (germline): SQVTM, ANQGSEA. The CDR3 sequence is CSVDGSADTQYF. As DNA, the CDR3 is TGCAGCGTTGACGGGAGCGCAGATACGCAGTATTTT.

This clonotype was seen only a few times. The chain links TRBV7-8 to TRBJ2-7, with D hard to call. Trimming took off 2 bases at V and 2 bases at J, with 13 bases between the two ends. This CDR3 is 15 amino acids long. Germline loops: CDR1 SGHVS, CDR2 FQNEAQ. This chain's CDR3 is CASSLLSSPPYEQYF. CDR3 coding DNA: TGTGCCAGCAGCTTATTGTCTAGTCCCCCCTACGAGCAGTACTTC. Variable domain in full (rest from reference TRBV7-8 and TRBJ2-7): GAGVSQSPRYKVAKRGQDVALRCDPISGHVSLFWYQQALGQGPEFLTYFQNEAQLDKSGLPSDRFFAERPEGSVSTLKIQRTQQEDSAVYLCASSLLSSPPYEQYFGPGTRLTVT.

This clonotype appeared a few times. The gene calls are TRBV20-1 and TRBJ2-5; D gene unclear. Germline V gene data show CDR1 as DFQATT and CDR2 as SNEGSKA (reference sequence). The V end was cut by 2 bases, the J end by 2 bases, with 12 bases between. The CDR3 spans 14 residues. CDR3 residues: CSARRRLLQETQYF. The DNA of the CDR3 is TGCAGTGCTAGACGTCGACTGTTACAAGAGACCCAGTACTTC.

Many counts were recorded for this clonotype. CDR3 coding DNA: TGTGCCAGCAGTGCCGCGAAGGGGACCTTTAATTCACCCCTCCACTTT. Its translation is CASSAAKGTFNSPLHF. The chain uses TRBV6-1 and TRBJ1-6; D might be TRBD1 (5 bases). The CDR3 extends over 16 amino acids. Germline V gives CDR1 MNHNS, CDR2 SASEGT. V was pared by 4 bases and J by 6 bases, with 16 bases between.

This clonotype has a count of ten or more. The gene calls are TRBV29-1 and TRBJ1-1, with D unresolved. The CDR3 spans 12 residues. Germline CDR1 and CDR2: SQVTM and ANQGSEA. The CDR3 sequence is CIGTNPVAEAFF. The DNA for the CDR3 is TGCATCGGCACGAATCCCGTGGCTGAAGCTTTCTTT.